A single sample is the source of the 21 T cell receptor beta chains below, sequenced in a study of blood T cells in healthy people across ages. The use of a sample-barcoded 5' primer and a J-beta primer mix characterized a second PCR of roughly 7 to 11 cycles. TCRdb re-derived calls from the 5' RACE reads in MiXCR, one entry per CDR3 protein. The data hold roughly 800,000 distinct CDR3 sequences, with roughly 25% observed a single time. The sample also formed part of further work on T cells of mothers and their children.

The specimen was blood. These receptors all stem from a boy between 10 and 17 years old in good health.

This clonotype was counted a few times. The chain carries TRBV7-6 and TRBJ1-4, with a tentative D call TRBD1 (5 bases). V was clipped by 3 bases and J by 8 bases, with 13 bases between them. CDR1 and CDR2 from the germline V gene are SGHVS and FNYEAQ. This CDR3 comprises 14 residues. In DNA form, the CDR3 reads TGTGCCAGCAGCTTTGGGGCAGGGCGCGAAAAACTGTTTTTT. Translating gives CASSFGAGREKLFF.

This clonotype was found a few times. The genes are TRBV28 and TRBJ2-1, with a tentative D call TRBD2 (8 bases). CDR1 and CDR2 from the germline V gene are MDHEN and SYDVKM. The V end lost 2 bases, the J end lost 4 bases, and 24 bases lay between the germline ends. The CDR3 totals 19 residues. The CDR3 DNA follows: TGTGCCAGCAGTTTAACGGGAGGGGAAGGGGGCGAACTTTACAATGAGCAGTTCTTC. It translates to CASSLTGGEGGELYNEQFF.

This chain connects TRBV28 to TRBJ2-5, with TRBD1 identical over 7 bases. Germline V CDR1 and CDR2: MDHEN, SYDVKM. The CDR3 is made up of 16 amino acids. V shed 3 bases, J shed 5 bases, and the junction held 12 bases outside the gene matches. The CDR3 spells CASSLASGQRRETQYF. In DNA, the CDR3 is TGTGCCAGCAGTTTGGCCTCGGGACAGCGAAGGGAGACCCAGTACTTC.

In nucleotides, the CDR3 is TGCAGCGGCGTAGACCAAAAACGCACAGATACGCAGTATTTT. Encoded protein: CSGVDQKRTDTQYF. V usage is TRBV29-1 and J usage is TRBJ2-3; D is undetermined. CDR1 and CDR2 from the germline V gene are SQVTM and ANQGSEA. The V end was cut by 7 bases, the J end by 1 base, with 15 bases between. The CDR3 is 14 residues long.

This rearrangement joins TRBV29-1 to TRBJ2-7; D may correspond to TRBD1 or TRBD2 (5 bases each). The CDR3 extends over 13 amino acids. Germline-derived CDR1 and CDR2 are SQVTM and ANQGSEA. The V end lost 6 bases, the J end lost 3 bases, and 15 bases lay between the germline ends. The CDR3 loop is CSVGTSLGYEQYF. In DNA, the CDR3 is TGCAGCGTCGGGACGTCCTTGGGCTACGAGCAGTACTTC.

This clonotype was found many times. The chain links TRBV5-1 to TRBJ2-5, with TRBD1 as a possible D gene (6 bases). V lost 3 bases, J lost 2 bases, and 8 bases lay in between. The CDR3 has 13 amino acids. CDR1 and CDR2 (germline): SGHRS, YFSETQ. The CDR3 DNA sequence: TGCGCCAGCAGCTGGACAGCACAAGAGACCCAGTACTTC. Its protein is CASSWTAQETQYF.

The rearrangement uses TRBV7-9 and TRBJ2-5; D ambiguous. CDR3 length: 14 amino acids. Germline CDR1 and CDR2: SEHNR and FQNEAQ (reference sequence). Trimming took off 1 base at V and 5 bases at J, with 11 bases between the two ends. CDR3 sequence (DNA): TGTGCCAGCAGCTTAGGGTCTTTAGTGGAGACCCAGTACTTC. Translated: CASSLGSLVETQYF.

The chain combines TRBV18 with TRBJ2-1, with TRBD1 identical over 7 bases. Germline values: CDR1 KGHSH, CDR2 LQKENI. Trimming cost V 4 bases and J 5 bases; bases outside gene matches: 8. This CDR3 comprises 15 residues. CDR3 in DNA: TGTGCCAGCTCACTTTACCGGGACAGTAACAATGAGCAGTTCTTC. Encoded protein: CASSLYRDSNNEQFF.

A few counts support this clonotype. This chain links TRBV11-2 with TRBJ1-2; no clear D. Germline assignment: CDR1 SGHAT and CDR2 FQNNGV. V shed 3 bases and J shed 1 base, with 12 bases lying between them. The CDR3 totals 15 residues. The CDR3 spells CASSFEVADNYGYTF. The CDR3, as DNA: TGTGCCAGCAGCTTTGAGGTGGCGGATAACTATGGCTACACCTTC.

This clonotype was observed a handful of times. V usage is TRBV25-1 and J usage is TRBJ2-5, with TRBD2 matching 11 bases. Per the germline V gene, CDR1 is MGHDK and CDR2 is SYGVNS. The CDR3 loop spans 13 amino acids. Trimming took 6 bases from V and 5 from J; bases not matched to a gene: 2. The CDR3 protein is CASRGLAVETQYF. The CDR3 region has the DNA TGTGCCAGCAGGGGACTAGCGGTGGAGACCCAGTACTTC.

The V and J genes are TRBV2 and TRBJ2-5; D is unclear. CDR3 length: 11 amino acids. The V gene lost 10 bases and the J gene lost 5 bases, with 11 bases spanning the gap. Germline-derived CDR1 and CDR2 are SNHLY and FYNNEI. The CDR3 loop reads CAIPTGETQYF. The CDR3 nucleotides read TGTGCCATCCCGACCGGGGAGACCCAGTACTTC.

This clonotype has more than one count but fewer than ten. The CDR3 region is CASSLNSDYNEQFF. CDR3 nucleotides: TGTGCCAGCAGCTTGAATAGCGACTACAATGAGCAGTTCTTC. The chain uses TRBV7-6 and TRBJ2-5; maybe TRBD2 (5 bases). The assigned J gene may be wrong: the sequence end matches TRBJ2-1 better. Germline V CDR1 and CDR2: SGHVS, FNYEAQ. CDR3 size: 14 residues.

This chain joins TRBV2 and TRBJ2-1, with D unclear. The CDR3 length is 12 residues. Germline V gene sequence: CDR1 SNHLY, CDR2 FYNNEI. V gave up 3 bases and J gave up 11 bases, with 11 bases separating them. The CDR3 coding sequence is TGTGCCAGCAGTGACACGGGCGGTAAGCAGTTCTTC. Translation gives CASSDTGGKQFF.

This clonotype has a handful of counts. Germline is not matched at one junction end, which may reflect a read error. J is TRBJ2-7 and V is TRBV20-1; D perhaps matches TRBD2 (6 bases). Germline-derived CDR1 and CDR2 are DFQATT and SNEGSKA (reference sequence). The CDR3 totals 11 residues. Written as DNA, the CDR3 is TGCAGTGCTCCCTGTCGGTTCCAGGACTATTTC. It specifies CSAPCRFQDYF.

This clonotype was picked up a small number of times. V usage is TRBV5-1 and J usage is TRBJ2-5; 7 nucleotides match TRBD2. Gene TRBJ2-1 matches the end of the DNA better, so the J call may be wrong. The CDR3 runs to 15 residues. Looked up from germline, CDR1 is SGHRS and CDR2 is YFSETQ. The chain's CDR3 is CASSREGTQRNEQFF. DNA for the CDR3: TGCGCCAGCAGTAGGGAGGGAACACAACGCAATGAGCAGTTCTTC.

This chain connects TRBV7-8 to TRBJ1-1, with D hard to call. This CDR3 comprises 13 residues. Germline lookup yields CDR1 SGHVS and CDR2 FQNEAQ. V lost 5 bases to trimming and J lost 1 base, with 8 bases between them. CDR3 residues: CASSPGKNTEAFF. The CDR3 DNA reads as TGTGCCAGCAGCCCCGGGAAGAACACTGAAGCTTTCTTT.

The sample holds a few counts of this clonotype. CDR3 nucleotide sequence: TGTGCCAGCAGCAAAGTTGACGGGTCGTGGGAGCAGTACTTC. It is translated as CASSKVDGSWEQYF. V is TRBV21-1 and J is TRBJ2-7. TRBV21-1 is designated a pseudogene. This CDR3 has 14 amino acids.

J is TRBJ2-7 and V is TRBV12-3 or TRBV12-4, with D perhaps matching TRBD1 (8 bases). V was pared by 5 bases and J by 6 bases, with 20 bases between. The length of the CDR3 is 15 residues. CDR3 coding DNA: TGTGCCAGCAGTCCTGTTACAGGGGGAGGGAGCGAGCAGTACTTC. Its translation: CASSPVTGGGSEQYF.

As regards this clonotype: A much larger clone is a single base away; this may be a read error. V gene TRBV6-1 combines with J gene TRBJ2-5; 9 nucleotides match TRBD1. J gave up 5 bases and V 6 bases, and 7 bases lay outside the gene matches. This CDR3 is 14 amino acids long. The V gene's germline CDR1 is MNHNS and CDR2 SASEGT. The CDR3 nucleotides are TGTGCCAGCAGCATGACAGGGGGGCGGGAGACCCAGTACTTC. As protein: CASSMTGGRETQYF.

The chain couples TRBV29-1 to TRBJ1-1; D is uncertain. With 3 bases removed from V and 7 bases from J, the gap between germline ends came to 12 bases. Germline V gene lookup returns CDR1 SQVTM and CDR2 ANQGSEA. The length of the CDR3 is 12 residues. The CDR3 DNA is TGCAGCGTTGACGGTCCGTCTGTTGAAGCTTTCTTT. It translates to CSVDGPSVEAFF.

This chain links TRBV7-2 with TRBJ1-2; maybe TRBD1 (5 bases). With 0 bases removed from V and 1 base from J, the gap between germline ends came to 12 bases. The CDR3 spans 16 residues. Looked up from germline, CDR1 is SGHTA and CDR2 is FQGNSA. The CDR3 here is CASSLAEVGGNYGYTF. The CDR3, as DNA: TGTGCCAGCAGCTTAGCGGAGGTGGGGGGTAACTATGGCTACACCTTC.